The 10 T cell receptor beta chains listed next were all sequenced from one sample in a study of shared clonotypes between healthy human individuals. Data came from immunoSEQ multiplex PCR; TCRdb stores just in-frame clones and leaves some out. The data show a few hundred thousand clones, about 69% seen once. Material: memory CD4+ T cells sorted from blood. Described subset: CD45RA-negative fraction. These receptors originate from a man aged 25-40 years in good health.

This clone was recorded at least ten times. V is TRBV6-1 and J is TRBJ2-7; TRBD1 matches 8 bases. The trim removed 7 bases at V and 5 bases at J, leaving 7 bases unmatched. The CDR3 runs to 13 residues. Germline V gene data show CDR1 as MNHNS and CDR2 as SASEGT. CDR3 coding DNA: TGTGCCAGCATGAGGACAGGGAGTCACGAGCAGTACTTC. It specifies CASMRTGSHEQYF.

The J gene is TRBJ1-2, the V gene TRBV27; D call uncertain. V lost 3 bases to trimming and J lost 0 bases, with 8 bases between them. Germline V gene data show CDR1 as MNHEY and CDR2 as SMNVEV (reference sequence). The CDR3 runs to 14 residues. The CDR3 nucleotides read TGTGCCAGCAGTTTTCTGGGCACTAACTATGGCTACACCTTC. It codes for CASSFLGTNYGYTF.

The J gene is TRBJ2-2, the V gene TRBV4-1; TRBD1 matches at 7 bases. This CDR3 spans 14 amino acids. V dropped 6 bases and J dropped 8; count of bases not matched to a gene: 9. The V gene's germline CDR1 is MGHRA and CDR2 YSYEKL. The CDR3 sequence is CASSRQGSNGELFF. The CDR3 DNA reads TGCGCCAGCAGTAGACAGGGATCCAATGGGGAGCTGTTTTTT.

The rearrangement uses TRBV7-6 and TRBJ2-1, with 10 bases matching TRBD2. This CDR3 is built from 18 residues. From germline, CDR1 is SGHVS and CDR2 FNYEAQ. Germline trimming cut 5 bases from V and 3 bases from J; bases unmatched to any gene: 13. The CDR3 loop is CASSPRGLAAISYNEQFF. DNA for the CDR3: TGTGCCAGCAGCCCCCGAGGACTAGCGGCCATAAGCTACAATGAGCAGTTCTTC. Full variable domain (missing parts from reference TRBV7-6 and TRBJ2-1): GAGVSQSPRYKVTKRGQDVALRCDPISGHVSLYWYRQALGQGPEFLTYFNYEAQQDKSGLPNDRFSAERPEGSISTLTIQRTEQRDSAMYRCASSPRGLAAISYNEQFFGPGTRLTVL.

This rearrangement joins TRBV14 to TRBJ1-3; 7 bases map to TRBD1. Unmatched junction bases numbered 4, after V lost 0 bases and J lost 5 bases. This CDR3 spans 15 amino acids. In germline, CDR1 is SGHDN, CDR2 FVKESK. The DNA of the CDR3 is TGTGCCAGCAGCCAAGAAAGGGGGCGGCGAAACACCATATATTTT. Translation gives CASSQERGRRNTIYF. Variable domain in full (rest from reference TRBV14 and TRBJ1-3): EAGVTQFPSHSVIEKGQTVTLRCDPISGHDNLYWYRRVMGKEIKFLLHFVKESKQDESGMPNNRFLAERTGGTYSTLKVQPAELEDSGVYFCASSQERGRRNTIYFGEGSWLTVV.

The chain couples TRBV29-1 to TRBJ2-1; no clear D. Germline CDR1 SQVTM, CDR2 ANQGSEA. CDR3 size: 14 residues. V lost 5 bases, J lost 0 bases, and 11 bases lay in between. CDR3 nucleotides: TGCAGCGTTAAAAGGCTGAGCTCCTACAATGAGCAGTTCTTC. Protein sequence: CSVKRLSSYNEQFF.

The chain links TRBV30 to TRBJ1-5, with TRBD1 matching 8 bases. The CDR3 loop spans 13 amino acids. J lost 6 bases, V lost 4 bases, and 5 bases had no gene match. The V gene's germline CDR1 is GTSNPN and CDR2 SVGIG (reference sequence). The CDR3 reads CAWTGQVGQPQHF. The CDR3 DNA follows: TGTGCCTGGACGGGACAGGTGGGTCAGCCCCAGCATTTT.

CDR3 bases: TGTGCCAGCAAGGGGATCTACGAGCAGTACTTC. It yields the protein CASKGIYEQYF. The chain employs TRBV6-1 and TRBJ2-7, with a tentative D call TRBD1 (5 bases). The CDR3 runs 11 residues. The germline CDR1 and CDR2 sequences are MNHNS and SASEGT. Between the trimmed V and J ends, which lost 7 bases and 3 bases, there was a span of 7 bases.

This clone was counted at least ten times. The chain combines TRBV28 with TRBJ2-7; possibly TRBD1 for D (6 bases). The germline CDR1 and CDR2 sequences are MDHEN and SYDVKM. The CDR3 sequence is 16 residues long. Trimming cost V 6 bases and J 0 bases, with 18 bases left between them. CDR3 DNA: TGTGCCAGCAGGGGAGTAGACAGGCGAGGCTCCTACGAGCAGTACTTC. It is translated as CASRGVDRRGSYEQYF. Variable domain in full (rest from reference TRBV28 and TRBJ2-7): DVKVTQSSRYLVKRTGEKVFLECVQDMDHENMFWYRQDPGLGLRLIYFSYDVKMKEKGDIPEGYSVSREKKERFSLILESASTNQTSMYLCASRGVDRRGSYEQYFGPGTRLTVT.

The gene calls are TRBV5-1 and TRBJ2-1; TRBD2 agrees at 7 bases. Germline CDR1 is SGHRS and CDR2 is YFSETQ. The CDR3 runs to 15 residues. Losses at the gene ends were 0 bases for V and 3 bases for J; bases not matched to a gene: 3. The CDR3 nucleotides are TGCGCCAGCAGCTTGGATGGCGGGAGCTACAATGAGCAGTTCTTC. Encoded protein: CASSLDGGSYNEQFF.